These 11 T cell receptor beta chains share one sample of origin, sequenced in a study of T cell changes during pregnancy in multiple sclerosis. The assay was immunoSEQ multiplex PCR, and TCRdb's table has in-frame clones only and misses some. The table has under 55,000 clones, approximately 90% seen once. The material sequenced was PBMCs (not recorded whether the cells were cultured). The receptor set was obtained from a female donor with multiple sclerosis, enrolled in a pregnancy study.

This clone is a singleton in its sample. The rearrangement links TRBV5-1 to TRBJ1-3, with 11 bases that match TRBD1. The junction had 8 bases not matched to a gene; V was cut back by 3 bases and J by 0 bases. The CDR3 is 18 amino acids. From germline, CDR1 is SGHRS and CDR2 YFSETQ. CDR3 protein: CASSSATGTGGSGNTIYF. CDR3 DNA sequence: TGCGCCAGCAGCTCTGCGACCGGGACAGGGGGCTCTGGAAACACCATATATTTT.

The V gene is TRBV5-1, the J gene TRBJ2-5; unclear D gene. The ends were cut back, 2 bases at V and 1 base at J, with 12 bases in the middle. CDR3 length: 15 residues. CDR1 is SGHRS and CDR2 is YFSETQ in the germline V gene. In nucleotides, the CDR3 is TGCGCCAGCAGCTTAACCTCGCGGCCCCAAGAGACCCAGTACTTC. Translated, it gives CASSLTSRPQETQYF.

V usage is TRBV4-3 and J usage is TRBJ1-1; D gene ambiguous. V was clipped by 4 bases and J by 1 base, with 7 bases between them. This CDR3 has 13 amino acids. CDR1 LGHNA and CDR2 YSLEER come from the germline V gene. The CDR3 reads CASSLRSNTEAFF. The CDR3 DNA follows: TGCGCCAGCAGCCTGCGGTCGAACACTGAAGCTTTCTTT.

This clone was counted between two and nine times. The chain employs TRBV4-1 and TRBJ1-4, with D possibly TRBD1 on 5 matching bases. The germline gives CDR1 MGHRA, CDR2 YSYEKL. The CDR3 totals 14 residues. The V gene lost 4 bases and the J gene lost 10 bases, with 16 bases spanning the gap. The CDR3: CASSRTGVNGKLFF. The CDR3 nucleotides are TGCGCCAGCAGCCGGACGGGGGTTAACGGAAAACTGTTTTTT.

The chain uses TRBV30 and TRBJ2-7; D not certain. Per germline, CDR1 GTSNPN and CDR2 SVGIG (reference sequence). CDR3 length: 14 residues. V was pared by 0 bases and J by 2 bases, with 11 bases between. The CDR3 DNA sequence: TGTGCCTGGAGTGTTGGCAGTGACACCTACGAGCAGTACTTC. This encodes CAWSVGSDTYEQYF.

The chain combines TRBV29-1 with TRBJ1-3; D perhaps matches TRBD1 (6 bases). Germline V gene sequence: CDR1 SQVTM, CDR2 ANQGSEA. This CDR3 is built from 13 residues. V was shortened by 7 bases and J by 5 bases, with 15 bases between the two germline ends. The CDR3 loop is CSAEAGGRNTIYF. For the CDR3, the DNA is TGCAGCGCCGAAGCGGGGGGCAGAAACACCATATATTTT.

This chain's CDR3 is CASRSGLAGGNEQFF. CDR3 DNA sequence: TGTGCCAGCAGGAGTGGACTAGCGGGAGGGAATGAGCAGTTCTTC. The gene calls are TRBV9 and TRBJ2-1; 15 nucleotides match TRBD2. CDR3 length: 15 residues. With 5 bases clipped from V and 7 bases from J, the junction kept 4 bases outside the gene matches. Germline V gene data show CDR1 as SGDLS and CDR2 as YYNGEE.

The chain employs TRBV7-2 and TRBJ2-1; 7 positions match TRBD2. The germline V gene encodes CDR1 SGHTA and CDR2 FQGNSA. The CDR3 consists of 13 residues. The V segment lost 0 bases and the J segment 8 bases; nucleotides outside the gene matches: 1. The CDR3 nucleotides read TGTGCCAGCAGCTTAGCTAGCGGGTATGAGCAGTTCTTC. Translating gives CASSLASGYEQFF.

This clone was detected a few times. The chain joins TRBV7-2 to TRBJ2-1, with D possibly matching TRBD2 (5 bases). V was pared by 5 bases and J by 5 bases, with 10 bases between. Germline V gene lookup returns CDR1 SGHTA and CDR2 FQGNSA. CDR3 length: 13 amino acids. In nucleotides, the CDR3 is TGTGCCAGCAGCGACTACTTCCACAATGAGCAGTTCTTC. Translated, it gives CASSDYFHNEQFF.

For the CDR3, the DNA is TGTGCCAGCTCACCATTTGATAGGGGGCTGGGGGGCAAAAACATTCAGTACTTC. This gives the protein CASSPFDRGLGGKNIQYF. This sequence joins TRBV18 and TRBJ2-4, with a weak D call TRBD1 (7 bases). The CDR3 runs 18 residues. CDR1 and CDR2 (germline): KGHSH, LQKENI. V lost 2 bases and J 3 bases, leaving 20 bases between the germline ends.

This chain joins TRBV7-9 and TRBJ2-7; 11 bases line up with TRBD1. Trimming cost V 1 base and J 3 bases; bases outside gene matches: 5. This CDR3 spans 16 amino acids. Germline CDR1 is SEHNR and CDR2 is FQNEAQ (reference sequence). For the CDR3, the DNA is TGTGCCAGCAGCTTAGGTCCGGGACAGGGGGTCTACGAGCAGTACTTC. As protein: CASSLGPGQGVYEQYF.